The 14 T cell receptor beta chains below were found in one sample sequenced in a study of beta chain features in type 1 diabetes. The authors reverse transcribed all of the isolated RNA, so sequencing captured expressed TCRB transcripts. Only in-frame clones appear in the TCRdb table, and some are missing; sequencing was by immunoSEQ multiplex PCR. The data contain 130,000 or so clones, 7% to 10% of them singletons. Study-wide findings and caveats: Significant though moderate, a shortening of TCRB CDR3s appeared in all four CD4+ subsets of Type 1 diabetes patients.

Antigen specificity for these receptors is unknown. Sequencing was carried out using central memory CD4+ T cells from blood. These receptors all come from a man between 25 and 39 years old with type 1 diabetes.

This clone turned up a few times. CDR3 sequence: CASRPGQDPYEQYF. The CDR3 DNA follows: TGTGCCAGCAGACCGGGACAGGACCCCTACGAGCAGTACTTC. This sequence joins TRBV6-1 and TRBJ2-7; TRBD1 aligns across 8 bases. Trimming took 6 bases from V and 2 from J; bases not matched to a gene: 6. CDR3 length: 14 amino acids. The germline gives CDR1 MNHNS, CDR2 SASEGT.

The sample holds a few counts of this clone. The gene calls are TRBV4-1 and TRBJ2-1; 9 bases agree with TRBD1. The V segment lost 3 bases and the J segment 12 bases; nucleotides outside the gene matches: 6. The CDR3 runs 13 residues. CDR1 is MGHRA and CDR2 is YSYEKL in the germline V gene. The CDR3: CASSHGTGRGQFF. In DNA form, the CDR3 reads TGCGCCAGCAGCCATGGGACAGGGAGGGGGCAGTTCTTC.

Turning to this clone: The junction departs from germline at one end; a sequencing error may be responsible. V and J are TRBV6-6 and TRBJ2-3, with TRBD2 identical over 10 bases. Germline V gives CDR1 MNHNY, CDR2 SVGAGI (reference sequence). The CDR3 length is 15 residues. The CDR3 nucleotides read TGTGCCATCAGTGCAGGACTAGCGGGCACAGATACGCAGTATTTT. Amino acids: CAISAGLAGTDTQYF.

This clone was recorded a few times. V and J are TRBV18 and TRBJ2-3; 12 bases align to TRBD2. J lost 6 bases, V lost 3 bases, and 7 bases had no gene match. This CDR3 is 16 amino acids long. Germline assignment: CDR1 KGHSH and CDR2 LQKENI. CDR3 DNA sequence: TGTGCCAGCTCACCGAAACTAGCGGGGGGCCACGATACGCAGTATTTT. Translated, it gives CASSPKLAGGHDTQYF.

CDR3 protein: CASVREVPYNEQFF. The CDR3 region has the DNA TGTGCCAGCGTTAGAGAAGTCCCCTACAATGAGCAGTTCTTC. V and J are TRBV7-9 and TRBJ2-1, with D unresolved. The CDR3 covers 14 residues. Germline V gene sequence: CDR1 SEHNR, CDR2 FQNEAQ (reference sequence). The V gene lost 8 bases and the J gene lost 2 bases, with 13 bases spanning the gap.

V is TRBV6-6 and J is TRBJ1-1; D unresolved. V lost 2 bases to trimming and J lost 6 bases, with 7 bases between them. Germline CDR1 is MNHNY and CDR2 is SVGAGI (reference sequence). This CDR3 comprises 12 residues. CDR3 in DNA: TGTGCCAGCAGTTACGTGGGAGCTGAAGCTTTCTTT. Amino acid sequence: CASSYVGAEAFF.

This clone was detected only a few times. The chain employs TRBV5-1 and TRBJ2-5, with 7 bases matching TRBD1. The CDR3 totals 16 residues. V gave up 0 bases and J gave up 2 bases; unmatched junction bases: 7. Germline assignment: CDR1 SGHRS and CDR2 YFSETQ. The CDR3 region is CASSLAGQPPQETQYF. CDR3 bases: TGCGCCAGCAGCTTGGCGGGACAGCCGCCTCAAGAGACCCAGTACTTC.

This sequence joins TRBV29-1 and TRBJ1-2, with D perhaps matching TRBD1 (6 bases). The V gene lost 6 bases and the J gene lost 2 bases, with 13 bases spanning the gap. CDR1 is SQVTM, CDR2 ANQGSEA, per germline. The CDR3 is 13 residues long. The CDR3 loop is CSVYRDKNYGYTF. The CDR3 coding sequence is TGCAGCGTCTACCGGGACAAGAACTATGGCTACACCTTC.

This clone has a handful of counts. The V and J genes are TRBV7-2 and TRBJ1-1, with TRBD1 matching over 8 bases. The CDR3 is 15 amino acids. CDR1 and CDR2 from the germline V gene are SGHTA and FQGNSA. V lost 0 bases and J lost 8; bases outside the gene matches: 8. DNA of the CDR3: TGTGCCAGCAGCTTAGCGCCTAGGCAGGGGGCGGAAGCTTTCTTT. It yields the protein CASSLAPRQGAEAFF. Together with reference TRBV7-2 and TRBJ1-1, the CDR3 gives the full variable domain: GAGVSQSPSNKVTEKGKDVELRCDPISGHTALYWYRQSLGQGLEFLIYFQGNSAPDKSGLPSDRFSAERTGGSVSTLTIQRTQQEDSAVYLCASSLAPRQGAEAFFGQGTRLTVV.

A few counts support this clone. This rearrangement joins TRBV5-4 to TRBJ1-2; maybe TRBD1 (5 bases). Germline V gene data show CDR1 as SGHNT and CDR2 as YYREEE (reference sequence). The CDR3 extends over 14 amino acids. V was shortened by 2 bases and J by 8 bases, with 16 bases between the two germline ends. CDR3 coding DNA: TGTGCCAGCAGCTTAGTCTCGCAGGGATACGGCTACACCTTC. Translation: CASSLVSQGYGYTF.

This clone showed up many times. The V gene is TRBV29-1, the J gene TRBJ2-1; D is perhaps TRBD2 (6 bases). Germline CDR1 and CDR2: SQVTM and ANQGSEA. Between the trimmed V and J ends, which lost 7 bases and 0 bases, there was a span of 13 bases. This CDR3 spans 14 amino acids. Here the CDR3 DNA reads TGCAGCGCCGAAGCGGGCAGCTCCTACAATGAGCAGTTCTTC. Protein sequence: CSAEAGSSYNEQFF.

V gene TRBV19 combines with J gene TRBJ2-3; 13 bases are shared with TRBD2. The junction had 1 base not matched to a gene; V was cut back by 4 bases and J by 6 bases. This CDR3 comprises 14 residues. Per the germline V gene, CDR1 is LNHDA and CDR2 is SQIVND (reference sequence). As DNA, the CDR3 is TGTGCCAGTAGTACGACTAGCGGGGGGGATACGCAGTATTTT. Its protein is CASSTTSGGDTQYF.

This clone came up a few times. The V gene is TRBV2, the J gene TRBJ2-3; TRBD2 agrees at 8 bases. The CDR3 is 14 residues long. J was trimmed by 4 bases and V by 6 bases; bases with no gene match: 6. Germline V CDR1 and CDR2: SNHLY, FYNNEI. Written as DNA, the CDR3 is TGTGCCAGCAGGATGACTAGCGTCCCAGATACGCAGTATTTT. This codes for CASRMTSVPDTQYF.

V usage is TRBV7-9 and J usage is TRBJ2-2; D may be TRBD2 (5 bases). V lost 6 bases and J 3 bases, leaving 17 bases between the germline ends. Germline lookup yields CDR1 SEHNR and CDR2 FQNEAQ (reference sequence). This CDR3 spans 16 amino acids. The CDR3 bases are TGTGCCAGCAGTTCGGGATGGGAGACCCACACCGGGGAGCTGTTTTTT. Translated: CASSSGWETHTGELFF. Using reference TRBV7-9 and TRBJ2-2 for the parts outside the CDR3, the full variable domain is DTGVSQNPRHKITKRGQNVTFRCDPISEHNRLYWYRQTLGQGPEFLTYFQNEAQLEKSRLLSDRFSAERPKGSFSTLEIQRTEQGDSAMYLCASSSGWETHTGELFFGEGSRLTVL.